Listed below are T cell receptor beta chains from one sample, sequenced in a study of cytomegalovirus exposure and HLA in healthy donors. TCRdb's copy holds only in-frame clones and misses some; the assay was immunoSEQ multiplex PCR. The profile shows 150,000 to 200,000 clones, around 89% of them singletons. Sequenced input: PBMCs. These receptors came from a man younger than 35 in good health and CMV-seronegative. Both conserved end residues are trimmed from each CDR3. D genes are given only for firm matches.

>TRBD1|TRBJ1-3|TRBV6-6
ASRDRGRVDTIY
>.|TRBJ2-5|TRBV6-5
ASSRQETQY
>.|TRBJ2-4|TRBV2
ASRNPKPGRQY
>.|TRBJ2-3|TRBV4-1
ASSQERGYTGDTQY
>TRBD1|TRBJ2-5|TRBV11-1
ASSSLQDRQETQY
>.|TRBJ2-5|TRBV10-1
ASSGDKQETQY
>.|TRBJ2-1|TRBV5-1
ASSLLNEQF
>TRBD1|TRBJ2-5|TRBV5-1
ASSLNDRERETQY
>TRBD1|TRBJ1-1|TRBV28
ASRQHRDRKNTEAF
>.|TRBJ1-1|TRBV27
ASSFGGRGTEAF
>TRBD2|TRBJ2-7|TRBV6-5
ASSSGLVSEQY
>TRBD1|TRBJ1-2|TRBV27
ASREGGNYGYT
>TRBD1|TRBJ1-3|TRBV7-9
ASSSRADRGSSGNTIY
>.|TRBJ1-5|TRBV6-5
ASSVEHRDQPQH
>TRBD2|TRBJ2-3|TRBV29-1
SVELAGRDTQY
>TRBD1|TRBJ2-7|TRBV5-1
ASSLATGMTTEQY
>.|TRBJ1-3|TRBV19
ATLSLVRNTIY
>.|TRBJ2-4|TRBV28
ASSLYGDQGKNIQY
>.|TRBJ1-3|TRBV11-2
ASSLRGMRGNTIY
>.|TRBJ1-5|TRBV11-2
ASSLEGAPNQPQH
>.|TRBJ1-1|TRBV6-5
ASSTRQVTNTEAF
>.|TRBJ1-5|TRBV11-2
ASSLGASPNQPQH
>TRBD2|TRBJ2-1|TRBV18
ASSPSSGEGYYNEQF
>.|TRBJ2-7|TRBV6-1
ASVWPGEANYEQY
>.|TRBJ2-3|TRBV10-3
AISESSSASLDTQY
>.|TRBJ2-2|TRBV10-2
ASSESAGYTGELF
>TRBD2|TRBJ2-3|TRBV5-1
ASSLAGRGESDTQY
>.|TRBJ2-3|TRBV9
ASSLRTTSVNTQY
>.|TRBJ2-2|TRBV6-5
ASSYGGATGELF
>TRBD1|TRBJ2-4|TRBV27
ASSSTPDRGRNIQY
>.|TRBJ1-3|TRBV2
ASSTGHRLNTIY
>.|TRBJ2-7|TRBV14
ASSQVGAVDEQY
>TRBD2|TRBJ2-1|TRBV5-4
ASSFSGVSAGVNEQF